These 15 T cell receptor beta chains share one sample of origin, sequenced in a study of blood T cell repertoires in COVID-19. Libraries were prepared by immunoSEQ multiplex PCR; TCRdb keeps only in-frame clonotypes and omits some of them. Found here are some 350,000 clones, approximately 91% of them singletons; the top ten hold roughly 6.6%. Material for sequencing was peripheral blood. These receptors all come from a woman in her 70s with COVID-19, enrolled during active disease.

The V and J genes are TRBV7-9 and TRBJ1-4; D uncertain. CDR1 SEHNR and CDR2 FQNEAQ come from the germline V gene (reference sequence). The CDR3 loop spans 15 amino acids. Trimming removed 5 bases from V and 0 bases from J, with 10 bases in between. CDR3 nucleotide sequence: TGTGCCAGCAGCCTCGCATCAGCAACTAATGAAAAACTGTTTTTT. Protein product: CASSLASATNEKLFF.

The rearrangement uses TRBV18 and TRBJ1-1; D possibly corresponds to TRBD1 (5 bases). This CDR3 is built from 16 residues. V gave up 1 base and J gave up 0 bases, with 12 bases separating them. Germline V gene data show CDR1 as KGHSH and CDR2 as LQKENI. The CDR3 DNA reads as TGTGCCAGCTCACCACTGACAGACCAATTGAACACTGAAGCTTTCTTT. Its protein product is CASSPLTDQLNTEAFF.

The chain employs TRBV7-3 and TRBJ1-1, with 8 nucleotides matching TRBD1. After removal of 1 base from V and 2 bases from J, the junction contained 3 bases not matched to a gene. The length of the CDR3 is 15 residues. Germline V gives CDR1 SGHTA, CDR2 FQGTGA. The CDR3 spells CASSLIPGGNTEAFF. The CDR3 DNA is TGTGCCAGCAGCTTAATCCCAGGGGGCAACACTGAAGCTTTCTTT.

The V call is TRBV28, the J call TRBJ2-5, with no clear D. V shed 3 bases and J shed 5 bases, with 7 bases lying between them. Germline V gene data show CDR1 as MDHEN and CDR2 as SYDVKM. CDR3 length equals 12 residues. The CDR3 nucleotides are TGTGCCAGCAGTTTGTCCGTCGAGACCCAGTACTTC. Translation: CASSLSVETQYF.

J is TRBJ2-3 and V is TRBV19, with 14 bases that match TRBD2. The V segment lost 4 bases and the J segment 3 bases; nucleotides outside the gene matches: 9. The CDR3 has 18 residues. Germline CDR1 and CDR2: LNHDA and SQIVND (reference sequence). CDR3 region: CASSTFRTSGGTTDTQYF. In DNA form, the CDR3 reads TGTGCCAGTAGTACCTTTCGGACTAGCGGGGGGACTACAGATACGCAGTATTTT.

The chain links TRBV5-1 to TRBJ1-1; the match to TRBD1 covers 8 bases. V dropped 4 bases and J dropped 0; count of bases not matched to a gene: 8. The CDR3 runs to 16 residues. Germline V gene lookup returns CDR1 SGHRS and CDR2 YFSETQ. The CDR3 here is CASSPGRGPVNTEAFF. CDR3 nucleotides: TGCGCCAGCAGCCCCGGCAGGGGGCCGGTGAACACTGAAGCTTTCTTT.

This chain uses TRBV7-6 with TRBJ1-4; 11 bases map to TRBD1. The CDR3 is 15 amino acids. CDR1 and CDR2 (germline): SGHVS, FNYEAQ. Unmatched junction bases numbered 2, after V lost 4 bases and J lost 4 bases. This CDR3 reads CASSWTGGLNEKLFF. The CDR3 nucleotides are TGTGCCAGCAGCTGGACAGGGGGCCTTAATGAAAAACTGTTTTTT.

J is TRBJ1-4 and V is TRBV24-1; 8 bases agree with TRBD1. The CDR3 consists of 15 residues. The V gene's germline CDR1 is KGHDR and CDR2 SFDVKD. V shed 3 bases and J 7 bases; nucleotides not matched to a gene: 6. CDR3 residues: CATSDATGDGEKLFF. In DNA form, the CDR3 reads TGTGCCACCAGTGATGCGACAGGGGATGGTGAAAAACTGTTTTTT.

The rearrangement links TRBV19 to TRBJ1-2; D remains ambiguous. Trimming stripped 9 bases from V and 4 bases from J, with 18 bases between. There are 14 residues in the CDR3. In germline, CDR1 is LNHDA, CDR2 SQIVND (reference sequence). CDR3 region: CASRGERTFYGYTF. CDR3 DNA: TGTGCCAGCCGCGGGGAGCGGACTTTCTATGGCTACACCTTC.

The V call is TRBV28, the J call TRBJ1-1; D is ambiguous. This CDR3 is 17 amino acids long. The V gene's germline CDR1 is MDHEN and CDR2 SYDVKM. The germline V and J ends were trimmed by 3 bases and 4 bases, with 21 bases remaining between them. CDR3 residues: CASSFPPAWRSTTEAFF. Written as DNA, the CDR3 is TGTGCCAGCAGTTTCCCTCCCGCCTGGAGGAGTACCACTGAAGCTTTCTTT.

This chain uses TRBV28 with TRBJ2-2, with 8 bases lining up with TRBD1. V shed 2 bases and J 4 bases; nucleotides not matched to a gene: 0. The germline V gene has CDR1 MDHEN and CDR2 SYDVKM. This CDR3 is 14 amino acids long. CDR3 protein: CASSLDRGTGELFF. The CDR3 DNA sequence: TGTGCCAGCAGTTTAGACAGGGGCACCGGGGAGCTGTTTTTT.

The CDR3 is CASSRQQGYYEQYF. The CDR3 bases are TGTGCCAGCAGCCGGCAACAGGGCTACTACGAGCAGTACTTC. The chain uses TRBV7-2 and TRBJ2-7; weak D call: TRBD1 (6 bases). V lost 5 bases and J lost 3, with 14 bases in between. The V gene's germline CDR1 is SGHTA and CDR2 FQGNSA. The CDR3 totals 14 residues.

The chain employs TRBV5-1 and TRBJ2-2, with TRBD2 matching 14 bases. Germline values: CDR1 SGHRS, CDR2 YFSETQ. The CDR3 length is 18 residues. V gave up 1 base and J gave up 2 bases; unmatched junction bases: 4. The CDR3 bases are TGCGCCAGCAGCTTGAGGGGACTAGCGGGGGCTAACACCGGGGAGCTGTTTTTT. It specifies CASSLRGLAGANTGELFF.

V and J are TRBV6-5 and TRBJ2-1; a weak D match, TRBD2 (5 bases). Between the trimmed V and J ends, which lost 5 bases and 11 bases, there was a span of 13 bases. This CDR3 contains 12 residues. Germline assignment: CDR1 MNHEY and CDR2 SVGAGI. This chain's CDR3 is CASSTDSTQQFF. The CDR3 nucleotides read TGTGCCAGCAGTACGGACTCAACTCAGCAGTTCTTC.

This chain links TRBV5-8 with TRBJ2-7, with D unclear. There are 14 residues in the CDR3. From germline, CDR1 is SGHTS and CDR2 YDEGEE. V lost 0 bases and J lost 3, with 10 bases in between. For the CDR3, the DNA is TGTGCCAGCAGCTTGGGACAATCCTTCTACGAGCAGTACTTC. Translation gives CASSLGQSFYEQYF.